The present TCR beta chain was sequenced within a study of blood T cell repertoires in COVID-19 (dated by TCRdb to between 2020 and 2021). Turning to the overall study: Collaborator samples came from the United States, Italy and Spain and covered acute and convalescent phases of COVID-19. The dataset comprised deeply sampled blood TCRbeta repertoires from subjects exposed to, actively infected with, or recovered from COVID-19. The prospective study material was composed of cDNA or gDNA derived from T cells, B-cell-depleted T cells, or PBMCs. Samples came from the ongoing ImmuneRACE study (first 160 participants) plus 1,254 subjects from 6 global collaborators. A freely available public database, intended as a resource for researchers studying the immune response to SARS-CoV-2, is where the repertoires were released. Where HLA class I and class II types were available, the types were taken from metadata supplied by the sample provider, not from assay-based typing. The sample metadata nearly always contained a de-identified subject ID, COVID-19 status, age in years and sex.

About this clone itself: Its antigen specificity is not known. No per-base quality is available; no much larger clone lies one base away.

What the research found in general, with its limitations: The amount of clinical and demographic metadata varied by source and participant and was provided uncurated.

The cysteine opens and the phenylalanine closes a CDR3 of 16 amino acids. The DNA shown is the 48-base CDR3, in frame from base 1. Looking up the germline V gene yields CDR1 SGHDT and CDR2 YYEEEE. V loses 4 bases at its end and J loses 3 bases; junction bases beyond the gene matches: 7. Whole blood was collected in K2EDTA tubes by collaborating institutions according to the institutions' own protocols. For TCRbeta analysis, collaborator samples were shipped as frozen whole blood, as isolated PBMCs, or as DNA extracted from either sample type. TCRbeta CDR3 regions were amplified from genomic DNA using the immunoSEQ Assay, a bias-controlled multiplex PCR. The source study handled its data this way. Nucleated cell counts per sample were estimated from amplification of reference gene primers within the assay. To quantify the absolute abundance of each unique TCRbeta CDR3 rearrangement, sequence reads were collapsed and filtered. Productive Simpson clonality was computed per sample as the square root of Simpson's diversity index over productive rearrangements. TCRdb carries this immuneACCESS record with in-frame sequences only. Its versions omit some clonotypes, under half of them owing to an unresolved V gene in the studies checked, with the rest unexplained. V, J and clone size were drawn from that table, and D and trimming were deduced from the DNA. The sample table contains 65,000 to 100,000 clones; only one count was recorded for around 90% of them. Roughly 4.8% of the sample lies in the top ten.

The TCR originated in a woman older than 75 with acute or convalescent COVID-19. Recombination linked TRBV5-6 to TRBJ1-5, with 10 junctional bases fitting TRBD1. Sequenced: peripheral blood. The CDR3: CASSVGTGDPNQPQHF. The sequenced DNA is TGTGCCAGCAGCGTCGGGACAGGGGATCCCAATCAGCCCCAGCATTTT.